These 14 T cell receptor beta chains were all obtained from the same sample, sequenced in a study of control samples from healthy donors and cancer patients. Method: immunoSEQ multiplex PCR; TCRdb's copy keeps in-frame clones and lacks some. Among over 100,000 clones listed, approximately 90% were seen once. Sequencing was performed on blood. These receptors came from a woman between 50 and 59 years old in good health.

This chain uses TRBV4-1 with TRBJ2-7; tentative D call: TRBD1 (5 bases). Deletions cut 5 bases from V and 2 bases from J, with 10 bases between. Germline CDR1 MGHRA, CDR2 YSYEKL. The CDR3 is made up of 13 amino acids. The CDR3: CASSDQGTYEQYF. CDR3 DNA: TGCGCCAGCAGCGATCAGGGCACCTACGAGCAGTACTTC.

The chain uses TRBV30 and TRBJ1-1; D possibly corresponds to TRBD1 (6 bases). Germline V lookup: CDR1 GTSNPN, CDR2 SVGIG (reference sequence). V was clipped by 0 bases and J by 2 bases, with 16 bases between them. The CDR3 sequence is 16 residues long. Here the CDR3 DNA reads TGTGCCTGGAGTGTAATTGGCGGACAGATAAACACTGAAGCTTTCTTT. Its protein is CAWSVIGGQINTEAFF.

V is TRBV19 and J is TRBJ1-1, with 10 bases identical to TRBD1. The V gene end was trimmed by 5 bases and the J gene end by 1 base; junction bases not matched to a gene: 4. Germline lookup yields CDR1 LNHDA and CDR2 SQIVND (reference sequence). The CDR3 sequence is 15 residues long. CDR3 in amino acids: CASSSRTGGNTEAFF. In DNA, the CDR3 is TGTGCCAGTAGTTCCCGGACAGGGGGGAACACTGAAGCTTTCTTT.

The chain combines TRBV7-2 with TRBJ2-7; TRBD2 matches 11 bases. The germline V gene has CDR1 SGHTA and CDR2 FQGNSA. The CDR3 is 15 amino acids. Unmatched junction bases numbered 3, after V lost 5 bases and J lost 0 bases. The CDR3 DNA sequence: TGTGCCAGCAGCGCGGGACTAGCGGACTCCTACGAGCAGTACGTC. It translates to CASSAGLADSYEQYV.

The V gene is TRBV14, the J gene TRBJ2-7; D might be TRBD1 or TRBD2, each matching 5 bases. The V end lost 4 bases, the J end lost 6 bases, and 13 bases lay between the germline ends. Germline V gene lookup returns CDR1 SGHDN and CDR2 FVKESK. CDR3 length: 13 amino acids. The CDR3 loop is CASSPYPGTEQYF. DNA for the CDR3: TGTGCCAGCAGCCCCTACCCCGGGACCGAGCAGTACTTC.

This clone was counted at least ten times. This chain connects TRBV30 to TRBJ1-4; TRBD1 is a possible D gene (6 bases). Germline assignment: CDR1 GTSNPN and CDR2 SVGIG (reference sequence). Trimming removed 2 bases at V and 6 bases at J, with 13 bases between. CDR3 length: 14 amino acids. CDR3 protein: CAWSFGGADEKLFF. As DNA, the CDR3 is TGTGCCTGGAGTTTTGGGGGGGCGGATGAAAAACTGTTTTTT.

The chain combines TRBV5-6 with TRBJ2-1; TRBD1 might be the D (5 bases). The V gene's germline CDR1 is SGHDT and CDR2 YYEEEE. V was clipped by 0 bases and J by 0 bases, with 7 bases between them. CDR3 length: 15 amino acids. The CDR3 region is CASSLGQISYNEQFF. Here the CDR3 DNA reads TGTGCCAGCAGCTTGGGACAGATCTCCTACAATGAGCAGTTCTTC.

The V call is TRBV4-1, the J call TRBJ1-5, with 10 bases aligning to TRBD1. CDR3 length: 19 amino acids. Unmatched junction bases numbered 13, after V lost 2 bases and J lost 3 bases. CDR1 and CDR2 (germline): MGHRA, YSYEKL. The CDR3 nucleotides read TGCGCCAGCAGCCAACCCATGGGCCTGACAGGGGGCCTCAATCAGCCCCAGCATTTT. Its translation is CASSQPMGLTGGLNQPQHF.

This clone was observed a few times. The chain uses TRBV4-1 and TRBJ1-6; D might be TRBD1 (5 bases). CDR1 and CDR2 (germline): MGHRA, YSYEKL. CDR3 length equals 17 residues. The V end was cut by 1 base, the J end by 4 bases, with 14 bases between. CDR3 nucleotides: TGCGCCAGCAGCCAAGGTGACAGAAAAAATTATAATTCACCCCTCCACTTT. Encoded protein: CASSQGDRKNYNSPLHF.

The chain recombines TRBV18 with TRBJ2-1; 7 nucleotides agree with TRBD2. This CDR3 region has 16 residues. Germline trimming cut 4 bases from V and 5 bases from J; bases unmatched to any gene: 11. Germline V gene data show CDR1 as KGHSH and CDR2 as LQKENI. The CDR3 is CASSLSRPSGNNEQFF. CDR3 nucleotide sequence: TGTGCCAGCTCACTCAGTCGGCCTAGCGGTAACAATGAGCAGTTCTTC. The variable domain in full, with the rest retrieved from reference TRBV18 and TRBJ2-1, is NAGVMQNPRHLVRRRGQEARLRCSPMKGHSHVYWYRQLPEEGLKFMVYLQKENIIDESGMPKERFSAEFPKEGPSILRIQQVVRGDSAAYFCASSLSRPSGNNEQFFGPGTRLTVL.

The chain has TRBV18 and TRBJ2-2; D remains ambiguous. Trimming took 1 base from V and 2 from J, leaving 8 bases between them. The germline V gene encodes CDR1 KGHSH and CDR2 LQKENI. The length of the CDR3 is 15 residues. The CDR3 loop reads CASSPRQTNTGELFF. The CDR3 DNA follows: TGTGCCAGCTCACCACGGCAGACTAACACCGGGGAGCTGTTTTTT.

This chain joins TRBV12-5 and TRBJ2-1, with D tentatively TRBD1 or TRBD2 (5 bases each). V was pared by 6 bases and J by 7 bases, with 13 bases between. Germline CDR1 reads LGHNT; CDR2 reads FRNRAP. The CDR3 has 13 residues. CDR3 sequence (DNA): TGTGCTAGTGGAGGGTGGGGGTTAAATGAGCAGTTCTTC. Its translation: CASGGWGLNEQFF.

J is TRBJ2-1 and V is TRBV6-6; 9 bases line up with TRBD2. In germline, CDR1 is MNHNY, CDR2 SVGAGI (reference sequence). There are 15 residues in the CDR3. The V segment lost 7 bases and the J segment 5 bases; nucleotides outside the gene matches: 9. CDR3 region: CASNLGGGGDNEQFF. The CDR3 DNA reads as TGTGCCAGCAACCTTGGCGGGGGGGGAGACAATGAGCAGTTCTTC.

The V call is TRBV6-2 or TRBV6-3, the J call TRBJ1-4, with D unclear. The CDR3 contains 14 residues. V was cut by 4 bases and J by 4 bases, with 10 bases left in between. CDR1 and CDR2 from the germline V gene are MNHEY and SVGEGT. For the CDR3, the DNA is TGTGCCAGCAGTTCGCGTCTAAATAATGAAAAACTGTTTTTT. Its protein product is CASSSRLNNEKLFF.